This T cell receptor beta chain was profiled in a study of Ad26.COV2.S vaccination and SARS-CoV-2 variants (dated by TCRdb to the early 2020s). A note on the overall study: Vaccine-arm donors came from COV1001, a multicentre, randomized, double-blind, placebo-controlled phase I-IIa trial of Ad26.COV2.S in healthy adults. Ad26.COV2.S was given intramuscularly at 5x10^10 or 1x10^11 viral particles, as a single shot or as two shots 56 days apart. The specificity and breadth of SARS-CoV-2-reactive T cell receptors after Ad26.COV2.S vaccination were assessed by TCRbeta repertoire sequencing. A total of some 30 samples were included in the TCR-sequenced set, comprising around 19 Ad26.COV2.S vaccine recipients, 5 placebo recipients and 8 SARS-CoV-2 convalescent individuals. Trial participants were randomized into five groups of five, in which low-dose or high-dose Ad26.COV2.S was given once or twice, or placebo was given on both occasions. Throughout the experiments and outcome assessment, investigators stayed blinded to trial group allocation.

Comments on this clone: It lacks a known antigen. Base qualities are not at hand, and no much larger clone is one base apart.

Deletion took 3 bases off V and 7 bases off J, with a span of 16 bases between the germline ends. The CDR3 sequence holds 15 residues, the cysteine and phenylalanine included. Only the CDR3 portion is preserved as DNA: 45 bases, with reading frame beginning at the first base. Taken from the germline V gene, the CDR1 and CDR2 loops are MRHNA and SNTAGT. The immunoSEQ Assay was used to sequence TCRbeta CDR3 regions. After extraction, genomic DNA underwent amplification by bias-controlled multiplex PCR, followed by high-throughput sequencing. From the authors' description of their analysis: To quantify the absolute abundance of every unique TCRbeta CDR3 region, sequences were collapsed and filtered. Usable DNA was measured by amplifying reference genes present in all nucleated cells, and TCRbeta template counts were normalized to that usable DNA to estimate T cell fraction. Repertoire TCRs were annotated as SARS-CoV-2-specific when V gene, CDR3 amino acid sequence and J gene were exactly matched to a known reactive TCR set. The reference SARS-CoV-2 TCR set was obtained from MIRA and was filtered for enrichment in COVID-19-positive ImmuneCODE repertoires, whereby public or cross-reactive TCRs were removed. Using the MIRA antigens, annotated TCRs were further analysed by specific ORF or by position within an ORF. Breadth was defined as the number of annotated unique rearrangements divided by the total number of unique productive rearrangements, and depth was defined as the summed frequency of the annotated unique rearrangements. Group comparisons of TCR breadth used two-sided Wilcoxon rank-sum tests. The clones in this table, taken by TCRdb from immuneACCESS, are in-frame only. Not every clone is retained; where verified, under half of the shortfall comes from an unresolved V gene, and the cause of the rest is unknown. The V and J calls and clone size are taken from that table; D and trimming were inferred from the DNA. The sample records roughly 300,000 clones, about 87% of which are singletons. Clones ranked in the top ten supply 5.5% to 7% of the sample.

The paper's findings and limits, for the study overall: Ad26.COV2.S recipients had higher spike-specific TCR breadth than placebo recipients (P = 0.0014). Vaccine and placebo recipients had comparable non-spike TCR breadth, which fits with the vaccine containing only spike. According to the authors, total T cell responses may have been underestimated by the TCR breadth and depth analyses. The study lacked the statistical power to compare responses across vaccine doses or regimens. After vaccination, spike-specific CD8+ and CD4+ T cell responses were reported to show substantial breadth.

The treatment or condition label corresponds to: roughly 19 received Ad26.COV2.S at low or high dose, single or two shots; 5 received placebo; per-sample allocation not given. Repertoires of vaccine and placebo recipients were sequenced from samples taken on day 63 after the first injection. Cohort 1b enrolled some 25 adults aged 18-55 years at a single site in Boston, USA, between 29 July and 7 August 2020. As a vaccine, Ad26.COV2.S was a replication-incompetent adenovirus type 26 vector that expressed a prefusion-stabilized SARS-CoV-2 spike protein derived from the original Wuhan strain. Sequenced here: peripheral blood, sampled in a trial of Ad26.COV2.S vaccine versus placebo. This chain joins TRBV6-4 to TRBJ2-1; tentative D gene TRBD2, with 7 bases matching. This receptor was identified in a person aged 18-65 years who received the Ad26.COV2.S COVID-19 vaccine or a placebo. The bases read TGTGCCAGCAGTGAGGTGGGGGGGGCTAGTAATGAGCAGTTCTTC. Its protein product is CASSEVGGASNEQFF.